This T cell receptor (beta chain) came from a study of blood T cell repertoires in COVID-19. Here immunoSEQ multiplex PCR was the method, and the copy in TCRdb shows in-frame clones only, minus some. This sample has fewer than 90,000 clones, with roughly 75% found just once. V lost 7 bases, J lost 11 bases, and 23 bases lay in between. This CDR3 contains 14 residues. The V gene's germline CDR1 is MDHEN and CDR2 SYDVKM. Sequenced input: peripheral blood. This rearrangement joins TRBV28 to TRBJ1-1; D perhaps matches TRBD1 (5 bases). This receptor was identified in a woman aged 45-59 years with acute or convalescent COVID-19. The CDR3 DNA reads TGTGCCAGCACCACTCGACGGGGGGACCGTCTGGCTTTCTTT. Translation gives CASTTRRGDRLAFF.